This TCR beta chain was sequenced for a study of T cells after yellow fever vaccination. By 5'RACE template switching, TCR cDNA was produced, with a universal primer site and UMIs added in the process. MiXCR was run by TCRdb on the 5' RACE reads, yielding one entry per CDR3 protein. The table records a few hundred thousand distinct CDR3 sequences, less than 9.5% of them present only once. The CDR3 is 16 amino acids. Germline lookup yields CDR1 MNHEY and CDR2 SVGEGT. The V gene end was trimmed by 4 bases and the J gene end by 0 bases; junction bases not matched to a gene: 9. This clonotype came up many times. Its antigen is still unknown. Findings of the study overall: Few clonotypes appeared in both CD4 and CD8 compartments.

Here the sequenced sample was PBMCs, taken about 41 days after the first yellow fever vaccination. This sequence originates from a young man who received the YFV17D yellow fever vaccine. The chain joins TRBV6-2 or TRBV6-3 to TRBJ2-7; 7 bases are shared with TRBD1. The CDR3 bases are TGTGCCAGCAGTTCCGCCAGGGGGTCCTTCTCCTACGAGCAGTACGTC. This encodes CASSSARGSFSYEQYV.